These 2 T cell receptor beta chains came from one sample sequenced in a study of blood T cell repertoires in COVID-19 (dated by TCRdb to the early 2020s). Library preparation employed the immunoSEQ multiplex PCR assay. TCRdb carries this immuneACCESS record with in-frame sequences only. Its versions omit some clonotypes, under half of them owing to an unresolved V gene in the studies checked, with the rest unexplained. This sample holds fewer than 300,000 clones; about four fifths were observed only once. Of the sample, around 14% falls within the top ten clones. The sequenced sample was peripheral blood. These receptors originate from a person aged 70 to 79 with COVID-19, enrolled during active disease.

DNA of the CDR3: TGTGCCAGCAGTTTTCTGACACTGACTAATGAAAAACTGTTTTTT. This sequence encodes CASSFLTLTNEKLFF. The chain joins TRBV28 to TRBJ1-4; no reliable D call. V dropped 3 bases and J dropped 2 bases, with 10 bases sitting between them. The germline CDR1 and CDR2 sequences are MDHEN and SYDVKM. The CDR3 consists of 15 residues.

V and J are TRBV10-1 and TRBJ1-4; TRBD1 is a possible D gene (6 bases). This CDR3 has 20 amino acids. Germline V lookup: CDR1 WNHNN, CDR2 SYGVQD (reference sequence). V lost 7 bases, J lost 6 bases, and 33 bases lay in between. Here the CDR3 DNA reads TGCGCCAGCACCATTAAAGGGGGGGGTATCCGGCCCTTCGAGTATGAAAAACTGTTTTTT. Translated: CASTIKGGGIRPFEYEKLFF.